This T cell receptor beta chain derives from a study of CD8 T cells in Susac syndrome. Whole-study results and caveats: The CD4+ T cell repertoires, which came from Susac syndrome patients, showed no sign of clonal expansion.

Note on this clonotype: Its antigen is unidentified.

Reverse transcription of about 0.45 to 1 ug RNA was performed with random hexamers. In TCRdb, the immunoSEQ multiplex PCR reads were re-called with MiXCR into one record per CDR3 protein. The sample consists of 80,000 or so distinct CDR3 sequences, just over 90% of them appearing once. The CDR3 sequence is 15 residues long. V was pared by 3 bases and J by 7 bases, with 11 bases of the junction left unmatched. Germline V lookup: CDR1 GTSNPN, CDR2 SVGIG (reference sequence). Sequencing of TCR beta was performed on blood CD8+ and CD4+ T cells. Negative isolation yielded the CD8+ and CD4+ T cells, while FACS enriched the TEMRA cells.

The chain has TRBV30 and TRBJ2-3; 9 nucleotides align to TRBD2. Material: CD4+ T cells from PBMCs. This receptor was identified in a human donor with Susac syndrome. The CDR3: CAWSLLSGRGNTQYF. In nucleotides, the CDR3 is TGTGCCTGGAGCCTCCTTAGCGGGAGAGGGAATACGCAGTATTTT.